Listed below are T cell receptor beta chains from one sample, sequenced in a study of blood T cell repertoires in COVID-19. Clones were sequenced by immunoSEQ multiplex PCR, and TCRdb holds only the in-frame ones, with some missing. The table shows some 130,000 clones, with roughly 89% occurring only once. The sample comprised peripheral blood. The receptors here all came from a man aged 55-75 years with COVID-19, enrolled during active disease. CDR3s include the opening cysteine and the closing phenylalanine or tryptophan.

J | V | CDR3
TRBJ1-5 | TRBV5-6 | CASSFQQGEPQHF
TRBJ1-2 | TRBV7-8 | CASFEPGVGGYTF
TRBJ1-1 | TRBV6-5 | CASTPGQRNTEAFF
TRBJ2-5 | TRBV4-3 | CASSQRTGGGQETQYF
TRBJ1-2 | TRBV5-4 | CASSLRDRGHSGYTF
TRBJ2-5 | TRBV11-3 | CASSLGQQETQYF
TRBJ2-2 | TRBV19 | CASSIARGHGELFF
TRBJ1-6 | TRBV11-2 | CASSLARSPLHF
TRBJ1-2 | TRBV4-2 | CASSQDTGQNYGYTF
TRBJ2-1 | TRBV5-1 | CASSLGTVYNEQFF
TRBJ1-3 | TRBV30 | CAWQTSSGNTIYF
TRBJ2-1 | TRBV18 | CASSPGGPSYNEQFF
TRBJ1-1 | TRBV10-3 | CAIGKGGTEAFF
TRBJ2-7 | TRBV7-8 | CASSLIRGQGWEQYF
TRBJ1-2 | TRBV9 | CASSSQGVGYGYTF
TRBJ1-5 | TRBV27 | CASSFRDRGNQPQHF
TRBJ2-1 | TRBV3-1/TRBV3-2 | CASSQRLAGGSDEQFF
TRBJ1-5 | TRBV19 | CASSITGGPQHF
TRBJ1-2 | TRBV10-3 | CAITGNTGNGYTF
TRBJ2-7 | TRBV2 | CASLRGGTREQYF